The 20 T cell receptor beta chains below come from one sample, sequenced in a study of Graves' ophthalmopathy and Graves' hyperthyroidism (dated by TCRdb to the late 2010s). Sequenced on an Illumina HiSeq 2000. For repertoire sequencing, the TCR beta CDR3 regions were amplified from RNA transcripts. The first round was an RT-PCR using HTBI primers with the Qiagen OneStep RT-PCR kit, and this first round was followed by a second-round multiplex PCR, then size selection and purification. TCRdb took the public reads, trimmed them with fastp at Q25, ran MiXCR for clone calling and kept in-frame beta chains. Every distinct CDR3 protein forms one entry, paired with its most common genes and DNA. The sample table shows some 360,000 distinct CDR3 sequences, and roughly 15% are seen once. The ten largest clones take up 2.4% of the sample. Sequenced sample: peripheral blood. All receptors come from an adult woman with stable Graves' hyperthyroidism.

This clonotype was detected many times. The chain has TRBV2 and TRBJ2-7; D is possibly TRBD1 (6 bases). There are 14 residues in the CDR3. Germline assignment: CDR1 SNHLY and CDR2 FYNNEI. Trimming stripped 7 bases from V and 3 bases from J, with 16 bases between. CDR3 protein: CASTPGGRGYEQYF. The CDR3 DNA sequence: TGTGCCAGCACCCCTGGGGGCAGGGGCTACGAGCAGTACTTC. The full variable domain, with the rest looked up from reference TRBV2 and TRBJ2-7, is EPEVTQTPSHQVTQMGQEVILRCVPISNHLYFYWYRQILGQKVEFLVSFYNNEISEKSEIFDDQFSVERPDGSNFTLKIRSTKLEDSAMYFCASTPGGRGYEQYFGPGTRLTVT.

This clonotype came up many times. The chain combines TRBV12-3 or TRBV12-4 with TRBJ1-2; weak D call: TRBD1 (5 bases). This CDR3 is built from 13 residues. The V end was cut by 10 bases, the J end by 2 bases, with 14 bases between. The CDR3 here is CAIRRGTNYGYTF. For the CDR3, the DNA is TGTGCCATCCGGCGCGGGACGAACTATGGCTACACCTTC.

This clonotype has ten or more counts. As the CDR3 is not closed by the conserved phenylalanine or tryptophan, this likely results from a read error. The genes are TRBV27 and TRBJ1-6; weak D call: TRBD1 (5 bases). The ends were cut back, 2 bases at V and 9 bases at J, with 11 bases in the middle. Germline V gene data show CDR1 as MNHEY and CDR2 as SMNVEV (reference sequence). This CDR3 contains 14 residues. The CDR3 reads CASSLGQGGSPLHL. Here the CDR3 DNA reads TGTGCCAGCAGTTTAGGGCAGGGCGGTTCACCCCTCCACCTT.

The chain employs TRBV12-3 or TRBV12-4 and TRBJ2-5, with 10 bases aligning to TRBD1. V shed 3 bases and J 5 bases; nucleotides not matched to a gene: 3. The CDR3 loop spans 14 amino acids. The CDR3 DNA is TGTGCCAGCAGTTTTTCGGGACAGGGGGAGACCCAGTACTTC. Translation: CASSFSGQGETQYF.

The chain recombines TRBV11-1 with TRBJ2-1; the match to TRBD2 covers 11 bases. The CDR3 consists of 20 residues. In germline, CDR1 is SGHAT, CDR2 FQDESV (reference sequence). V shed 0 bases, J shed 4 bases, and the junction held 14 bases outside the gene matches. The CDR3 loop reads CASSLAPRTSGRQGYNEQFF. The CDR3, as DNA: TGTGCCAGCAGCTTAGCGCCGCGGACTAGCGGGCGACAGGGTTACAATGAGCAGTTCTTC.

Ten or more counts support this clonotype. V usage is TRBV20-1 and J usage is TRBJ1-2; D unresolved. The germline V and J ends were trimmed by 4 bases and 3 bases, with 18 bases remaining between them. Per germline, CDR1 DFQATT and CDR2 SNEGSKA (reference sequence). The CDR3 length is 15 residues. Written as DNA, the CDR3 is TGCAGTGCTACTCATAGAGACGGTTTTTACTATGGCTACACCTTC. This gives the protein CSATHRDGFYYGYTF.

This clonotype was observed many times. The rearrangement joins TRBV7-2 to TRBJ2-7; 8 bases are shared with TRBD2. V dropped 8 bases and J dropped 5; count of bases not matched to a gene: 11. The CDR3 spans 14 residues. CDR1 is SGHTA, CDR2 FQGNSA, per germline. CDR3 protein: CASAPFNGRDEQYF. The CDR3 DNA reads as TGTGCCAGCGCTCCGTTCAACGGGAGGGACGAGCAGTACTTC.

This clonotype showed up many times. The chain couples TRBV6-5 to TRBJ2-7, with 7 bases that match TRBD1. The CDR3 has 13 residues. Germline CDR1 reads MNHEY; CDR2 reads SVGAGI. J was trimmed by 3 bases and V by 7 bases; bases with no gene match: 6. The CDR3 region is CASIRTGYYEQYF. The CDR3 bases are TGTGCCAGCATTAGGACAGGTTACTACGAGCAGTACTTC.

As for this clonotype: A much bigger clone sits one base away, suggesting this may be a read error. No conserved phenylalanine or tryptophan is present at the end of the CDR3, so a read error is the likely explanation. J is TRBJ1-4 and V is TRBV27, with a weak D call TRBD1 (6 bases). Germline lookup yields CDR1 MNHEY and CDR2 SMNVEV (reference sequence). The CDR3 has 16 amino acids. Trimming took off 6 bases at V and 7 bases at J, with 21 bases between the two ends. The DNA for the CDR3 is TGTGCCAGCAGAGCCCCTGGGGTGGGGGCTGGTGAAAAACTGTTTTGT. This gives the protein CASRAPGVGAGEKLFC.

This clonotype was observed many times. The rearrangement links TRBV28 to TRBJ1-1; the D gene is possibly TRBD1 (5 bases). The CDR3 spans 14 residues. CDR1 and CDR2 from the germline V gene are MDHEN and SYDVKM. With 5 bases removed from V and 1 base from J, the gap between germline ends came to 11 bases. The CDR3 region has the DNA TGTGCCAGCAGTGCGGGACCCCCGAACACTGAAGCTTTCTTT. It specifies CASSAGPPNTEAFF.

This clonotype was observed at least ten times. The chain carries TRBV29-1 and TRBJ2-2, with TRBD1 matching 9 bases. CDR3 size: 15 residues. The germline V gene has CDR1 SQVTM and CDR2 ANQGSEA. The V and J ends lost 8 bases and 7 bases, in that order; junction bases with no gene match: 14. The CDR3 sequence: CSSPPGQGGIGELFF. The CDR3, as DNA: TGCAGCTCCCCCCCGGGACAGGGTGGCATCGGGGAGCTGTTTTTT.

This clonotype was recorded many times. This may arise from a read error, as a much more abundant clone is one base away. V and J are TRBV4-1 and TRBJ2-7, with TRBD2 matching over 9 bases. This CDR3 has 15 residues. The germline V gene encodes CDR1 MGHRA and CDR2 YSYEKL. J was trimmed by 4 bases and V by 1 base; bases with no gene match: 5. CDR3 in DNA: TGCGCCAGCAGCCAAGGGACTAGCGAGAGTTACGAGCAGTACTTC. As protein: CASSQGTSESYEQYF.

This clonotype was recorded many times. The CDR3, as DNA: TGCAGTGCTAGAGGAATGCGGGAGGCTTTCAGCGAGCAGTACTTC. Translating gives CSARGMREAFSEQYF. This chain joins TRBV20-1 and TRBJ2-7, with 8 bases identical to TRBD2. CDR1 DFQATT and CDR2 SNEGSKA come from the germline V gene (reference sequence). This CDR3 is 15 amino acids long. V lost 1 base to trimming and J lost 6 bases; unmatched junction nucleotides: 11.

This clonotype was seen at least ten times. The V gene is TRBV28, the J gene TRBJ1-5; D is unclear. Germline V gives CDR1 MDHEN, CDR2 SYDVKM. This CDR3 has 12 residues. V lost 4 bases and J 0 bases, leaving 1 base between the germline ends. In DNA form, the CDR3 reads TGTGCCAGCAGTTATAGCAATCAGCCCCAGCATTTT. Translation: CASSYSNQPQHF.

The V gene is TRBV2, the J gene TRBJ1-5; D gene uncertain. This CDR3 comprises 15 residues. Germline values: CDR1 SNHLY, CDR2 FYNNEI. Trimming removed 6 bases from V and 7 bases from J, with 19 bases in between. This CDR3 is CASRAGLKRGQPQHF. The CDR3 DNA is TGTGCCAGCAGGGCCGGGCTGAAAAGAGGCCAGCCCCAGCATTTT.

This clonotype appeared once. A much more abundant neighbour one base away suggests this may be a read error. The chain employs TRBV11-2 and TRBJ2-1, with TRBD2 matching 7 bases. The germline CDR1 and CDR2 sequences are SGHAT and FQNNGV. The V gene end was trimmed by 6 bases and the J gene end by 2 bases; junction bases not matched to a gene: 10. CDR3 length equals 16 residues. CDR3 sequence (DNA): TGTGCCAGCAGTAACTCGGGGGGTGGAGCCTACAATGAGCAGTTCTTC. Translation: CASSNSGGGAYNEQFF.

This clonotype showed up many times. Being one base from a much bigger clone, this may be a read error. The chain employs TRBV28 and TRBJ2-2; D unresolved. The V end was cut by 7 bases, the J end by 0 bases, with 3 bases between. CDR3 size: 12 residues. Germline CDR1 MDHEN, CDR2 SYDVKM. CDR3 bases: TGTGCCAGCACCTCGAACACCGGGGAGCTGTTTTTT. Encoded protein: CASTSNTGELFF.

This clonotype has a count of ten or more. This chain joins TRBV20-1 and TRBJ1-5; D may be TRBD1 (6 bases). V shed 0 bases and J shed 6 bases, with 12 bases lying between them. Germline V gene sequence: CDR1 DFQATT, CDR2 SNEGSKA (reference sequence). This CDR3 spans 14 amino acids. CDR3 sequence reads: CSARDPRGGQPQHF. CDR3 nucleotide sequence: TGCAGTGCTAGAGACCCCAGGGGAGGTCAGCCCCAGCATTTT.

In this sample, this clonotype turned up many times. The V gene is TRBV28, the J gene TRBJ1-5, with 10 bases that match TRBD1. V was pared by 7 bases and J by 7 bases, with 10 bases of the junction left unmatched. This CDR3 has 15 residues. Germline assignment: CDR1 MDHEN and CDR2 SYDVKM. CDR3 nucleotide sequence: TGTGCCAGCACCAGGACAGGGGGTTTGGGGCAGCCCCAGCATTTT. Amino acids: CASTRTGGLGQPQHF.

This clonotype appeared many times. The chain is built from TRBV12-3 or TRBV12-4 and TRBJ1-5; D not certain. This CDR3 has 13 amino acids. V lost 4 bases and J lost 3, with 7 bases in between. CDR3 coding DNA: TGTGCCAGCAGTTCAGCGATCAATCAGCCCCAGCATTTT. The encoded protein is CASSSAINQPQHF.